Sequencing of this T cell receptor (beta chain) was carried out in a study of molecular identifiers for immune sequencing clone quantification. Input for naive CD8 libraries was about 17,000 to 1,100,000 sorted cells; the RNA fraction used was 10%, 30% or 50%. Naive CD8 T cells, phenotype CD8+CD4-CCR7+CD45RA+, were sorted. Methods described previously were used for bulk TCR libraries, and listed TCR primers were applied. TCRdb itself ran the PCR reads through MiXCR, one entry per CDR3 protein. Of around 460,000 distinct CDR3 sequences in the sample, roughly 23% are singletons; the top ten hold around 0.86%. The CDR3 extends over 14 amino acids. Trimming took off 5 bases at V and 3 bases at J, with 10 bases between the two ends. Germline V gene data show CDR1 as SGHVS and CDR2 as FQNEAQ. This clonotype was detected only a few times.

The sample comprised naive CD8+ T cells from blood, with Jurkat cell RNA spiked in. Subset indicated: FACS-sorted CD8+CD4-CCR7+CD45RA+ naive T cells. This chain links TRBV7-8 with TRBJ2-2; tentative D call: TRBD1 (5 bases). The clonotype was recovered from a human donor in good health. Some libraries in this study had Jurkat cell RNA spiked in. The CDR3 DNA reads as TGTGCCAGCAGCCCGGACACGTACACCGGGGAGCTGTTTTTT. Its translation: CASSPDTYTGELFF.